This T cell receptor (beta chain) was recorded in a study of T cell repertoires in aging, cancer and after chemotherapy (dated by TCRdb to the late 2010s). A note on the overall study: Donors spanned six age groups from 30 or younger to 70 or older, with at least three individuals per group. Control TCR repertoires from healthy donors were recorded over several months to years, and clear clonal overlap was observed across re-sampling. In total, the full dataset held 8.5 million to 9.5 million TCR reads. To examine immunoaging and T cell reconstitution after chemotherapy, the study profiled TCR beta repertoires in peripheral blood from healthy donors and cancer patients. A cohort of 220 or so cancer patients (94 with hematological and around 130 with solid cancers) was assembled, and about 100 healthy donors were included as a reference group. The study at large found these results: In healthy donors, the decline in TCR diversity with age was mainly due to loss of richness, whereas in cancer patients loss of evenness also played a role. Compared with age-matched healthy donors, untreated patients with hematological or solid cancers had significantly lower TCR diversity and higher clonality in blood. According to the authors, the repertoire data do not permit conclusions about immunological memory after chemotherapy. An increase in median generation probability over the chemotherapy interval was observed in both cancer cohorts, suggesting that the repertoire was reconstituted through rebound thymic output.

Genomic DNA extracted from peripheral blood, rather than sorted cells or RNA, was used as the source for amplification of TCR beta rearrangements. Multiplex touch-down PCR with a mixed TRB-A/B primer pool was used to amplify rearranged TRB sequences covering the V, D and J segments. Illumina adapters and sample indices were attached to the amplicons through two consecutive PCR reactions run with Phusion HS II polymerase. After gel purification with the NucleoSpin Gel and PCR Clean-up kit, the amplicons were checked using Qubit and an Agilent 2100 Bioanalyzer. The libraries were sequenced on an Illumina MiSeq with 600-cycle, single-indexed, paired-end runs. On the authors' methods: MiXCR versions 2.12 and 3.0.5 were used to process the TRB sequences. A clone was defined as each unique CDR3 nucleotide sequence, and only productive sequences supported by at least two reads were kept. The repertoire metrics were Shannon diversity, evenness, clonality (calculated as one minus evenness), and diversity profiles parameterized by alpha from 0 to 5. Generation probabilities of clones in paired pre- and post-chemotherapy samples were computed with the IGoR algorithm. TCRdb reworked the public reads: Q25 trimming with fastp, MiXCR clone assembly, productive beta chains retained. CDR3 protein sequences are deduplicated, and each keeps its most common genes and DNA. TCRdb's processing, not the authors', yielded these V and J calls. This sample has around 10,000 distinct CDR3 sequences in its table, and approximately 32% of those were observed once. Approximately 20% of the sample goes to the ten largest clones.

CDR1 and CDR2 were assigned from the germline V gene as MNHNS and SASEGT. CDR3 length: 14 amino acids, cysteine to phenylalanine. Only the CDR3 region is kept as DNA, spanning 42 bases read in frame from base 1. Trimming at the junction amounts to 4 bases on V and 5 bases on J, and the germline ends lie 12 bases apart. With respect to this clonotype: Its specific antigen is unknown. It has no much larger one-base neighbor in the sample; base qualities were not kept.

The material sequenced was blood. This clonotype was sampled from a human donor in good health. The donor label of this sample is uncertain. Recombination linked TRBV6-1 to TRBJ1-5; tentative D gene TRBD1, with 5 bases matching. The sequenced DNA: TGTGCCAGCAGTGCCTGGGGGGGATATCAGCCCCAGCATTTT. Its protein is CASSAWGGYQPQHF.